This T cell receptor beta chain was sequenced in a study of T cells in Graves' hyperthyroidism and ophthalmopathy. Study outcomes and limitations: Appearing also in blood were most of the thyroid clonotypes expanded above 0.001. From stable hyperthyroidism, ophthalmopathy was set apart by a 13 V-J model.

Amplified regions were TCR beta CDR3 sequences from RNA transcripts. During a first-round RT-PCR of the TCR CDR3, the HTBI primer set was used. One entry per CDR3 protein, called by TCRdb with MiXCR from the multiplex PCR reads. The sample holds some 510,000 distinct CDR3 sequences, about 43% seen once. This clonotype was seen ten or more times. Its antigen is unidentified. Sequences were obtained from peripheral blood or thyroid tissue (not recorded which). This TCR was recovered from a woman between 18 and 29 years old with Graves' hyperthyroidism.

CDR3 coding DNA: TGTGCCACCAGGGAACAGGGGAACACTGAAGCTTTCTTT. Translating gives CATREQGNTEAFF. J is TRBJ1-1 and V is TRBV24-1, with TRBD1 as a possible D gene (6 bases). V was pared by 7 bases and J by 1 base, with 9 bases between. The CDR3 covers 13 residues. The germline V gene has CDR1 KGHDR and CDR2 SFDVKD.